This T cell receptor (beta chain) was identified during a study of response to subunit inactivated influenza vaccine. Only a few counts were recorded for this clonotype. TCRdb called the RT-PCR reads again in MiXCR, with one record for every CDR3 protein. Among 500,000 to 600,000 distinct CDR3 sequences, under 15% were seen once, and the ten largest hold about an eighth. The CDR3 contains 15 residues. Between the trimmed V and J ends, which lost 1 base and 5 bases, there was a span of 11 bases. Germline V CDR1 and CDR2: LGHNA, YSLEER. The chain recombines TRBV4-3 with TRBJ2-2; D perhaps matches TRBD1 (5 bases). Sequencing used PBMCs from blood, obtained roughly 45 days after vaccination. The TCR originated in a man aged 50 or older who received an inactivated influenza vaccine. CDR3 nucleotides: TGCGCCAGCAGCCAAGGGGGCCTTGTTACCGGGGAGCTGTTTTTT. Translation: CASSQGGLVTGELFF.